Given below is one T cell receptor beta chain in context. This entry comes from a study of blood T cell repertoires in COVID-19. The wider study: Samples taken during acute and convalescent COVID-19 were collected in the United States, Italy and Spain.

The CDR3 extends over 15 amino acids. CDR1 and CDR2 from the germline V gene are KGHSH and LQKENI. V lost 3 bases and J lost 5, with 14 bases in between. In the study's own analysis: Reference gene primer amplification gave nucleated cell count estimates. The method was immunoSEQ multiplex PCR; TCRdb's version includes in-frame clones alone and lacks a portion of them. V and J calls and clone size come straight from that table; D and trimming were deduced from the DNA. The repertoire holds 200,000 to 250,000 clones, with 85% to 90% as singletons. Material: peripheral blood. J is TRBJ2-1 and V is TRBV18, with a weak D call TRBD1 (6 bases). This receptor was obtained from a man aged 25-40 years with COVID-19, enrolled during active disease. Here the CDR3 DNA reads TGTGCCAGCTCACCCTCATGGACAGTCCACAATGAGCAGTTCTTC. Residues: CASSPSWTVHNEQFF.